This TCR beta chain is from a study of siplizumab effects on memory and regulatory T cells. Study conclusions and caveats: The diversity of naive T cells seemed greater than that of memory cells, and their alloresponse contribution seemed major.

Clones were read by immunoSEQ multiplex PCR, and TCRdb kept only the in-frame ones, dropping some. Altogether 98,000 or so clones are present, 93% being singletons, with the ten largest covering 0.6% to 0.7%. As to this clone: Its target is not known.

The CDR3 consists of 15 residues. In germline, CDR1 is SGHVS, CDR2 FNYEAQ. Trimming took 6 bases from V and 4 from J, leaving 18 bases between them. The sequence was collected from a human donor in good health. V gene TRBV7-6 combines with J gene TRBJ2-5; D gene uncertain. The sample consisted of Tregs sorted from blood. CDR3: CASSSTLRAGETQYF. The CDR3 region has the DNA TGTGCCAGCAGTTCTACACTAAGGGCAGGAGAGACCCAGTACTTC.